The 2 T cell receptor beta chains in this list originate from one sample, sequenced in a study of graft-versus-host responses after intestinal transplantation. Assay used: immunoSEQ multiplex PCR; TCRdb lists only in-frame clones, some missing. The data show some 97,000 clones, roughly 87% seen once. For these receptors, no antigen is known. The sequencing here drew on unstimulated CD4+ T cells sorted from spleen or lymph node cells, taken before transplant. The origin of the receptors is a human donor who was the organ donor for an intestinal transplant.

The chain carries TRBV6-6 and TRBJ2-2; 12 bases map to TRBD1. The trim removed 6 bases at V and 6 bases at J, leaving 5 bases unmatched. The germline V gene has CDR1 MNHNY and CDR2 SVGAGI (reference sequence). The length of the CDR3 is 15 residues. CDR3 protein: CASRGTGGKSGELFF. CDR3 nucleotides: TGTGCCAGCAGGGGGACAGGGGGCAAATCCGGGGAGCTGTTTTTT.

The V gene is TRBV18, the J gene TRBJ1-1; no clear D. This CDR3 has 15 residues. Trimming left V 1 base short and J 4 bases short, with 13 bases between. Germline loops: CDR1 KGHSH, CDR2 LQKENI. CDR3 DNA: TGTGCCAGCTCACCACTCCCGAGCGGGAGCACTGAAGCTTTCTTT. Encoded protein: CASSPLPSGSTEAFF.